This T cell receptor (beta chain) was obtained from a study of blood T cell repertoires in COVID-19. The CDR3 totals 11 residues. Per germline, CDR1 MNHEY and CDR2 SVGAGI. V lost 3 bases, J lost 11 bases, and 10 bases lay in between. Original processing notes: Counts of nucleated cells, estimated from reference gene primer amplification, were obtained. Sequencing was performed with immunoSEQ multiplex PCR; in TCRdb, only in-frame clones are kept and a portion is missing. That table supplies the V and J calls and clone size; D and trimming were determined from the DNA. The sample has approximately 210,000 clones; roughly 80% are singletons.

The origin of this receptor is a woman aged 40 to 50 with active or convalescent COVID-19. The gene calls are TRBV6-5 and TRBJ1-2; D call uncertain. The material sequenced was peripheral blood. Written as DNA, the CDR3 is TGTGCCAGCAGTTATAGCGGGAGATACACCTTC. Amino acids: CASSYSGRYTF.